This T cell receptor beta chain was sequenced for a study of CXCR3-negative and CXCR3-positive naive CD8 T cells. The CDR3 runs to 16 residues. Germline CDR1 and CDR2: SGHAT and FQDESV (reference sequence). UMI labels and 5' RACE were used to prepare the TRB cDNA libraries. TCRdb reprocessed the 5' RACE reads and keeps a single row for each CDR3 protein, giving no DNA. This sample's clone table lists 80,000 to 95,000 distinct CDR3 sequences. This chain links TRBV11-1 with TRBJ2-7; TCRdb designates TRBD2, a call that cannot be tested without DNA. Sequences were obtained from naive CXCR3- CD8+ T cells from blood. The sample's subset: CD45RO-CCR7+CD27+CD95- naive CD8+ T cells lacking CXCR3 (TNR3-). The clonotype comes from a human donor in good health. Some clones in this sample may be carry-over from other donors' samples. CDR3 residues: CASSPSLGPPSYEQYF. Full variable domain (outside the CDR3, taken from reference TRBV11-1 and TRBJ2-7): EAEVAQSPRYKITEKSQAVAFWCDPISGHATLYWYRQILGQGPELLVQFQDESVVDDSQLPKDRFSAERLKGVDSTLKIQPAELGDSAMYLCASSPSLGPPSYEQYFGPGTRLTVT.